These T cell receptor beta chains were read from a single sample in a study of blood T cells in healthy people across ages. TCRdb processed the 5' RACE reads anew with MiXCR; each CDR3 protein has one entry. This repertoire shows roughly 680,000 distinct CDR3 sequences, approximately 52% found once; its top ten account for approximately 13%. Sequenced material: blood. Receptors were obtained from a woman over 75 in good health. The CDR3 runs from the conserved cysteine through the conserved F or W. The order of the fields is V gene, J gene, CDR3 protein.

TRBV6-2/TRBV6-3	TRBJ2-7	CASSPWTSHLIYEQYF
TRBV4-1	TRBJ2-1	CASSQGASGNNEQFF
TRBV28	TRBJ2-2	CASLTGVTGELFF
TRBV3-1	TRBJ1-5	CASSQELRQPQHF
TRBV25-1	TRBJ2-2	CASSDSLGQSTNTGELFF
TRBV21-1	TRBJ2-1	CASSKVGGSSYNEQFF
TRBV12-3/TRBV12-4	TRBJ2-2	CASSPRTSGRANTGELFF
TRBV5-1	TRBJ2-3	CASSRGSLAATDTQYF
TRBV20-1	TRBJ2-1	CSGSLAGTSDEQFF
TRBV3-1	TRBJ1-3	CASSQAYSSGNTIYF
TRBV14	TRBJ2-1	CASSQGLGTEQFF
TRBV29-1	TRBJ2-3	CSGQSNRGSDTQYF
TRBV5-1	TRBJ2-5	CASSTGAFDWQETQYF
TRBV27	TRBJ2-3	CASTPGYADTQYF
TRBV29-1	TRBJ2-1	CSVVGNEQFF
TRBV9	TRBJ2-1	CASSVGNSGRHNEQFF
TRBV7-3	TRBJ2-7	CASSAQEVAYNEQYF
TRBV7-9	TRBJ2-5	CASSLTAGVHETQYF
TRBV3-1	TRBJ1-4	CASRPPGGVNEKLFF
TRBV12-3/TRBV12-4	TRBJ1-2	CASSTTGIDYGYTF
TRBV15	TRBJ2-1	CATSSGTQDGDEQFF
TRBV18	TRBJ1-6	CASSPVSSYNSPLHF
TRBV5-1	TRBJ2-1	CASSLVGTALSYNEQFF
TRBV12-5	TRBJ2-1	CASAGARQFF
TRBV27	TRBJ2-7	CASSSTLAGGSYEQYF
TRBV6-6	TRBJ2-4	CASTRTGLKNIQYF
TRBV9	TRBJ2-3	CASSGGGRSTDTQYF